The 30 T cell receptor beta chains below were found in one sample sequenced in a study of blood T cells in healthy people across ages. Alongside a J-beta primer mix, a sample-barcoded 5' primer served in a second PCR lasting roughly 6 to 12 cycles. TCRdb independently ran MiXCR on the 5' RACE reads; one entry per CDR3 protein. The sample has hundreds of thousands of distinct CDR3 sequences; 40% to 50% are singletons. The sample consisted of blood. The receptor set was obtained from a man in his sixties in good health.

This clonotype came up once. J is TRBJ2-5 and V is TRBV20-1, with D possibly being TRBD1 (7 bases). In germline, CDR1 is DFQATT, CDR2 SNEGSKA (reference sequence). The length of the CDR3 is 13 residues. Between the trimmed V and J ends, which lost 7 bases and 5 bases, there was a span of 17 bases. Here the CDR3 reads CSVPQGGWETQYF. The CDR3 nucleotides are TGCAGTGTTCCCCAGGGGGGCTGGGAGACCCAGTACTTC.

The genes are TRBV15 and TRBJ2-5; no clear D. Deletions cut 0 bases from V and 2 bases from J, with 13 bases between. The CDR3 length is 16 residues. Per germline, CDR1 LNHNV and CDR2 YYDKDF (reference sequence). The CDR3 reads CATSRDPQIGQETQYF. The DNA for the CDR3 is TGTGCCACCAGCAGAGATCCCCAGATAGGGCAAGAGACCCAGTACTTC. The full variable domain, its missing parts supplied by reference TRBV15 and TRBJ2-5, is DAMVIQNPRYQVTQFGKPVTLSCSQTLNHNVMYWYQQKSSQAPKLLFHYYDKDFNNEADTPDNFQSRRPNTSFCFLDIRSPGLGDTAMYLCATSRDPQIGQETQYFGPGTRLLVL.

CDR3 amino acids: CASSYYLLAGDQTYNEQYF. Here the CDR3 DNA reads TGTGCCAGCAGTTACTATTTACTAGCGGGGGATCAGACTTACAATGAGCAGTACTTC. The rearrangement links TRBV6-2 or TRBV6-3 to TRBJ2-5; the match to TRBD2 covers 11 bases. Germline V gene lookup returns CDR1 MNHEY and CDR2 SVGEGT. Unmatched junction bases numbered 21, after V lost 1 base and J lost 11 bases. The CDR3 loop spans 19 amino acids.

This clonotype showed up just a few times. The V gene is TRBV12-3 or TRBV12-4, the J gene TRBJ2-7, with 9 bases matching TRBD1. V shed 5 bases and J 5 bases; nucleotides not matched to a gene: 10. This CDR3 is built from 15 residues. The CDR3, as DNA: TGTGCCAGCAGTATTACAGGGGGCCAGTTACACGAGCAGTACTTC. It specifies CASSITGGQLHEQYF.

J is TRBJ2-1 and V is TRBV19; maybe TRBD2 (6 bases). This CDR3 region has 18 residues. Trimming shortened V by 3 bases and J by 2 bases, and 20 bases separated the two germline ends. Germline loops: CDR1 LNHDA, CDR2 SQIVND (reference sequence). The CDR3 loop reads CASSMSAGFASPYNEQFF. The CDR3 region has the DNA TGTGCCAGTAGTATGAGTGCGGGGTTTGCTAGCCCCTACAATGAGCAGTTCTTC.

With respect to this clonotype: At one of its ends the junction is not consistent with the germline gene, which may arise from a read error. The chain employs TRBV2 and TRBJ2-4; a possible D gene is TRBD1 (6 bases). From germline, CDR1 is SNHLY and CDR2 FYNNEI. CDR3 length: 15 amino acids. The chain's CDR3 is CASILRAQGADIRYF. DNA for the CDR3: TGTGCCAGCATCTTACGGGCACAGGGCGCAGACATTCGGTACTTC.

CDR3 loop: CASSQDVVAGDVRRETQYF. The CDR3 DNA sequence: TGCGCCAGCAGCCAAGATGTAGTAGCGGGAGATGTTCGCCGTGAGACCCAGTACTTC. The chain couples TRBV4-3 to TRBJ2-5; TRBD2 aligns across 9 bases. This CDR3 region has 19 residues. V dropped 0 bases and J dropped 5; count of bases not matched to a gene: 16. Germline CDR1 is LGHNA and CDR2 is YSLEER.

This clonotype was observed a single time. The rearrangement joins TRBV7-2 to TRBJ2-4; 9 bases match TRBD1. The last part of the DNA fits TRBJ2-7 better; the J call may be wrong. The CDR3 runs to 14 residues. Germline lookup yields CDR1 SGHTA and CDR2 FQGNSA. CDR3 in DNA: TGTGCCAGCAGCCCCCGGGGACAGGGTAGCGAGCAGTACTTC. Residues: CASSPRGQGSEQYF.

The genes are TRBV11-2 and TRBJ1-2; D is unclear. Trimming pared 1 base from V and 5 bases from J, leaving 8 bases between. Germline V CDR1 and CDR2: SGHAT, FQNNGV. The CDR3 consists of 13 residues. The CDR3: CASSLVLDYGYTF. The CDR3 region has the DNA TGTGCCAGCAGCTTAGTTCTCGATTATGGCTACACCTTC.

The chain is built from TRBV5-1 and TRBJ2-1; D not certain. The CDR3 has 15 amino acids. CDR1 and CDR2 (germline): SGHRS, YFSETQ. V was cut by 0 bases and J by 6 bases, with 13 bases left in between. CDR3 nucleotide sequence: TGCGCCAGCAGCTTGGTTTCGGTTGCACTCAATGAGCAGTTCTTC. Encoded protein: CASSLVSVALNEQFF.

In this sample, this clonotype turned up many times. V usage is TRBV7-2 and J usage is TRBJ2-5; perhaps TRBD2 as D (6 bases). The V gene's germline CDR1 is SGHTA and CDR2 FQGNSA. The CDR3 spans 12 residues. Trimming removed 4 bases at V and 7 bases at J, with 10 bases between. CDR3 DNA: TGTGCCAGCAGCTCAACGGAGGGGACCCAGTACTTC. Its translation: CASSSTEGTQYF.

The V and J genes are TRBV4-3 and TRBJ1-2; maybe TRBD1 (6 bases). Germline V gene lookup returns CDR1 LGHNA and CDR2 YSLEER. This CDR3 has 15 amino acids. Trimming cost V 0 bases and J 7 bases, with 15 bases left between them. The CDR3 DNA reads as TGCGCCAGCAGCCAAGATCTTTGGGGGCAGCGTGGCTACACCTTC. It yields the protein CASSQDLWGQRGYTF.

The V and J genes are TRBV11-2 and TRBJ1-6; perhaps TRBD1 as D (6 bases). Germline V gene sequence: CDR1 SGHAT, CDR2 FQNNGV. CDR3 length: 13 residues. Trimming pared 7 bases from V and 9 bases from J, leaving 13 bases between. The CDR3 coding sequence is TGTGCCAGCAAAAACACAGGGCGTTCACCCCTCCACTTT. Residues: CASKNTGRSPLHF.

As regards this clonotype: The junction departs from the called germline gene at one end, perhaps through a read error. This rearrangement joins TRBV12-3 or TRBV12-4 to TRBJ1-5, with D unclear. This CDR3 is built from 13 residues. CDR3 region: CTSSLSQNQPQHF. The CDR3 DNA follows: TGTACCAGCAGTTTATCCCAGAATCAGCCCCAGCATTTT.

The genes are TRBV20-1 and TRBJ2-3; tentative D call: TRBD2 (6 bases). Trimming removed 0 bases from V and 6 bases from J, with 16 bases in between. CDR3 size: 15 residues. Germline V gives CDR1 DFQATT, CDR2 SNEGSKA (reference sequence). CDR3 protein: CSARDLRGIEDTQYF. The DNA of the CDR3 is TGCAGTGCTAGAGATCTGCGGGGAATTGAGGATACGCAGTATTTT.

This clonotype was recorded once. Its ends do not fully match the called genes, so a read error is possible. The chain joins TRBV20-1 to TRBJ2-3; D is unclear. Germline V lookup: CDR1 DFQATT, CDR2 SNEGSKA (reference sequence). This CDR3 comprises 13 residues. The CDR3: CSARPRLTDTRYF. CDR3 bases: TGCAGTGCTAGACCCAGGCTAACAGATACGCGGTATTTT.

This clonotype was found a few times. V usage is TRBV20-1 and J usage is TRBJ2-5; 8 bases line up with TRBD2. Germline CDR1 and CDR2: DFQATT and SNEGSKA (reference sequence). The V segment lost 3 bases and the J segment 5 bases; nucleotides outside the gene matches: 11. The CDR3 sequence is 15 residues long. The CDR3 spells CSARIPGLGYETQYF. DNA for the CDR3: TGCAGTGCTAGGATCCCGGGACTAGGATATGAGACCCAGTACTTC.

This clonotype was seen more than once but under ten times. This CDR3 is CASSFGGVTEAYEQYF. CDR3 DNA: TGTGCCAGCAGTTTTGGAGGTGTTACAGAGGCCTACGAGCAGTACTTC. V gene TRBV12-3 or TRBV12-4 combines with J gene TRBJ2-7; tentatively, D is TRBD2 (5 bases). The V end was cut by 3 bases, the J end by 2 bases, with 17 bases between. The CDR3 is 16 amino acids.

This clonotype was counted only a few times. The V call is TRBV20-1, the J call TRBJ2-7, with 9 nucleotides matching TRBD1. The CDR3 spans 15 residues. Germline V gives CDR1 DFQATT, CDR2 SNEGSKA (reference sequence). V lost 5 bases to trimming and J lost 5 bases; unmatched junction nucleotides: 13. The CDR3 DNA follows: TGCAGTGCTCTAGCCCGGGACAGGGATAACCACGAGCAGTACTTC. It encodes CSALARDRDNHEQYF.

This clonotype was seen at least ten times. V usage is TRBV25-1 and J usage is TRBJ2-3; D remains unclear. Trimming removed 4 bases from V and 6 bases from J, with 17 bases in between. There are 15 residues in the CDR3. Germline V gene lookup returns CDR1 MGHDK and CDR2 SYGVNS. The CDR3 sequence is CASSGVAPPADTQYF. The CDR3, as DNA: TGTGCCAGCAGTGGGGTCGCTCCCCCAGCCGATACGCAGTATTTT. The whole variable domain, remainder taken from reference TRBV25-1 and TRBJ2-3, is EADIYQTPRYLVIGTGKKITLECSQTMGHDKMYWYQQDPGMELHLIHYSYGVNSTEKGDLSSESTVSRIRTEHFPLTLESARPSHTSQYLCASSGVAPPADTQYFGPGTRLTVL.

A word on this clonotype: This may be a read error: a much more frequent sequence differs by one nucleotide. This chain uses TRBV6-6 with TRBJ1-2, with D perhaps matching TRBD1 (5 bases). This CDR3 spans 13 amino acids. Germline-derived CDR1 and CDR2 are MNHNY and SVGAGI (reference sequence). V shed 4 bases and J shed 12 bases, with 18 bases lying between them. CDR3 region: CASSSGGARGHTF. In nucleotides, the CDR3 is TGTGCCAGCAGTTCTGGAGGGGCGCGGGGCCACACCTTC.

This chain links TRBV5-6 with TRBJ2-7; 8 bases match TRBD1. The CDR3 sequence is 16 residues long. The germline V gene encodes CDR1 SGHDT and CDR2 YYEEEE. V shed 4 bases, J shed 1 base, and the junction held 10 bases outside the gene matches. In nucleotides, the CDR3 is TGTGCCAGCAGCCTCTCCCCGACAGGGGCGTCCTACGAGCAGTACTTC. It encodes CASSLSPTGASYEQYF.

Comment on this clonotype: The junction departs from germline at one end; a sequencing error may be responsible. The J gene is TRBJ2-7, the V gene TRBV4-2; D possibly corresponds to TRBD1 (5 bases). CDR1 is LGHNA and CDR2 is YNFKEQ in the germline V gene. This CDR3 is 16 amino acids long. The CDR3 coding sequence is TGTGCTAGCAGCCAAGATACAGGCCTCGCCTCCTACGAGCAGTACTTC. Its protein is CASSQDTGLASYEQYF.

The CDR3: CASSFGQDGYGYTF. Written as DNA, the CDR3 is TGTGCCAGCAGTTTCGGACAGGACGGGTATGGCTACACCTTC. V gene TRBV12-3 or TRBV12-4 combines with J gene TRBJ1-2; 7 bases line up with TRBD1. Trimming cost V 3 bases and J 5 bases; bases outside gene matches: 6. This CDR3 spans 14 amino acids.

This clonotype was counted ten times or more. The V and J genes are TRBV29-1 and TRBJ2-5, with TRBD2 as a possible D gene (5 bases). The germline V gene has CDR1 SQVTM and CDR2 ANQGSEA. The CDR3 length is 12 residues. Trimming took off 8 bases at V and 0 bases at J, with 10 bases between the two ends. Written as DNA, the CDR3 is TGCAGCTTGAGAGGGTACCAAGAGACCCAGTACTTC. Translated, it gives CSLRGYQETQYF.

The chain joins TRBV6-1 to TRBJ2-1; D is uncertain. The germline CDR1 and CDR2 sequences are MNHNS and SASEGT. Trimming cost V 4 bases and J 7 bases, with 8 bases left between them. The CDR3 has 12 amino acids. This CDR3 is CASSVGPNEQFF. The CDR3 DNA sequence: TGTGCCAGCAGTGTTGGGCCAAATGAGCAGTTCTTC.

This clonotype occurred a few times. The V gene is TRBV20-1, the J gene TRBJ2-4, with TRBD1 matching 7 bases. There are 15 residues in the CDR3. J gave up 1 base and V 5 bases, and 8 bases lay outside the gene matches. CDR1 and CDR2 from the germline V gene are DFQATT and SNEGSKA (reference sequence). CDR3 sequence reads: CSARNRGEAKNIQYF. As DNA, the CDR3 is TGCAGTGCTCGTAACAGGGGAGAGGCCAAAAACATTCAGTACTTC.

This chain connects TRBV7-2 to TRBJ2-7; D perhaps matches TRBD1 (6 bases). This CDR3 is 14 amino acids long. CDR1 and CDR2 from the germline V gene are SGHTA and FQGNSA. V lost 1 base, J lost 2 bases, and 9 bases lay in between. The CDR3 loop reads CASSLGPGAYEQYF. The CDR3 DNA sequence: TGTGCCAGCAGCTTAGGTCCAGGGGCCTACGAGCAGTACTTC. The whole variable domain, remainder taken from reference TRBV7-2 and TRBJ2-7, is GAGVSQSPSNKVTEKGKDVELRCDPISGHTALYWYRQSLGQGLEFLIYFQGNSAPDKSGLPSDRFSAERTGGSVSTLTIQRTQQEDSAVYLCASSLGPGAYEQYFGPGTRLTVT.

The chain couples TRBV4-3 to TRBJ2-7, with a possible D match to TRBD2 (5 bases). The ends were cut back, 1 base at V and 2 bases at J, with 24 bases in the middle. The CDR3 runs 19 residues. Per germline, CDR1 LGHNA and CDR2 YSLEER. CDR3 loop: CASSQVGMGMTGKTYEQYF. CDR3 DNA: TGCGCCAGCAGCCAAGTGGGGATGGGGATGACCGGGAAAACCTACGAGCAGTACTTC.

This sequence joins TRBV27 and TRBJ2-5, with no clear D. V was cut by 6 bases and J by 5 bases, with 13 bases left in between. Looked up from germline, CDR1 is MNHEY and CDR2 is SMNVEV (reference sequence). This CDR3 is built from 13 residues. CDR3 nucleotides: TGTGCCAGCAGCCCCCTAGAGAGGGAGACCCAGTACTTC. Translating it yields CASSPLERETQYF.